These T cell receptor beta chains were read from a single sample in a study of cytomegalovirus exposure and HLA in healthy donors. Clones were read by immunoSEQ multiplex PCR, and TCRdb kept only the in-frame ones, dropping some. The profile shows approximately 130,000 clones, approximately 80% of them singletons. Sequenced sample: PBMCs. The source of these receptors is a man aged 18 to 30 in good health and CMV-seronegative. CDR3s include the opening cysteine and the closing phenylalanine or tryptophan. D genes are given only for firm matches. Clone sizes are given selectively: once, few, many, or a class where the clone is expanded.

j_call: TRBJ2-1
d_call: TRBD1
clone_size: .
v_call: TRBV5-1
cdr3_aa: CASSLAEGQFNEQFF
cdr3_nt: TGCGCCAGCAGCTTGGCTGAGGGACAGTTCAATGAGCAGTTCTTC

j_call: TRBJ1-1
d_call: .
clone_size: .
v_call: TRBV5-1
cdr3_aa: CASSLEAGVRNTEAFF
cdr3_nt: TGCGCCAGCAGCTTGGAGGCAGGTGTAAGGAACACTGAAGCTTTCTTT

j_call: TRBJ2-2
d_call: .
clone_size: .
v_call: TRBV7-9
cdr3_aa: CSSSPAGELFF
cdr3_nt: TGTTCCAGCAGCCCCGCCGGGGAGCTGTTTTTT

j_call: TRBJ2-7
d_call: .
clone_size: .
v_call: TRBV7-9
cdr3_aa: CASSLDNYEQYF
cdr3_nt: TGTGCCAGCAGCTTAGACAACTACGAGCAGTACTTC

j_call: TRBJ2-7
d_call: TRBD1
clone_size: .
v_call: TRBV9
cdr3_aa: CASSAGSGTGHEQYF
cdr3_nt: TGTGCCAGCAGCGCGGGGTCTGGGACAGGGCACGAGCAGTACTTC

j_call: TRBJ1-1
d_call: .
clone_size: .
v_call: TRBV9
cdr3_aa: CASSVGETANTEAFF
cdr3_nt: TGTGCCAGCAGCGTAGGTGAGACAGCCAACACTGAAGCTTTCTTT

j_call: TRBJ1-1
d_call: .
clone_size: .
v_call: TRBV19
cdr3_aa: CASSMRQNTEAFF
cdr3_nt: TGTGCCAGTAGTATGCGCCAGAACACTGAAGCTTTCTTT

j_call: TRBJ1-1
d_call: .
clone_size: .
v_call: TRBV6-5
cdr3_aa: CASFSNTEAFF
cdr3_nt: TGTGCCAGCTTTAGTAACACTGAAGCTTTCTTT

j_call: TRBJ2-3
d_call: TRBD1
clone_size: .
v_call: TRBV18
cdr3_aa: CASSPDRGLTDTQYF
cdr3_nt: TGTGCCAGCTCACCAGACAGGGGGCTTACAGATACGCAGTATTTT

j_call: TRBJ1-1
d_call: TRBD1
clone_size: once
v_call: TRBV7-2
cdr3_aa: CASSPGGGKNTEAFF
cdr3_nt: TGTGCCAGCAGCCCAGGGGGCGGCAAGAACACTGAAGCTTTCTTT

j_call: TRBJ1-1
d_call: .
clone_size: once
v_call: TRBV7-2
cdr3_aa: CASSSDRLNTEAFF
cdr3_nt: TGTGCCAGCAGTTCGGACAGATTGAACACTGAAGCTTTCTTT

j_call: TRBJ1-1
d_call: .
clone_size: .
v_call: TRBV9
cdr3_aa: CASSASPEVRTEAFF
cdr3_nt: TGTGCCAGCAGCGCCTCCCCCGAGGTTCGAACTGAAGCTTTCTTT

j_call: TRBJ1-5
d_call: .
clone_size: .
v_call: TRBV10-1
cdr3_aa: CARKGNRVSNQPQHF
cdr3_nt: TGCGCCCGAAAGGGGAACAGAGTAAGCAATCAGCCCCAGCATTTT

j_call: TRBJ2-1
d_call: TRBD2
clone_size: .
v_call: TRBV25-1
cdr3_aa: CASSAKGGLAANEQFF
cdr3_nt: TGTGCCAGCAGCGCCAAAGGGGGACTAGCGGCCAATGAGCAGTTCTTC

j_call: TRBJ1-1
d_call: .
clone_size: .
v_call: TRBV12-2
cdr3_aa: CASRASRAEGVNMNTEAFF
cdr3_nt: TGTGCAAGTCGCGCATCTAGGGCCGAGGGGGTCAACATGAACACTGAAGCTTTCTTT

j_call: TRBJ1-3
d_call: .
clone_size: .
v_call: TRBV9
cdr3_aa: CASSRSGNTIYF
cdr3_nt: TGTGCCAGCAGTCGCTCTGGAAACACCATATATTTT

j_call: TRBJ2-2
d_call: .
clone_size: .
v_call: TRBV7-9
cdr3_aa: CASSFGGQVGELFF
cdr3_nt: TGTGCCAGCAGCTTCGGGGGGCAGGTCGGGGAGCTGTTTTTT

j_call: TRBJ2-3
d_call: TRBD1
clone_size: .
v_call: TRBV4-1
cdr3_aa: CASSQGRGQGGDTQYF
cdr3_nt: TGCGCCAGCAGCCAAGGTCGGGGACAGGGTGGGGATACGCAGTATTTT

j_call: TRBJ1-4
d_call: TRBD1
clone_size: .
v_call: TRBV5-1
cdr3_aa: CASSFLGQGGEKLFF
cdr3_nt: TGCGCCAGCAGCTTTCTGGGACAGGGAGGTGAAAAACTGTTTTTT

j_call: TRBJ1-2
d_call: .
clone_size: .
v_call: TRBV21-1
cdr3_aa: CASSLHRDHSYGYTF
cdr3_nt: TGTGCCAGCAGCCTCCACAGGGACCACAGCTATGGCTACACCTTC

j_call: TRBJ1-2
d_call: TRBD1
clone_size: .
v_call: TRBV7-8
cdr3_aa: CASSLPRGGYTF
cdr3_nt: TGTGCCAGCAGCTTACCCAGGGGGGGCTACACCTTC

j_call: TRBJ2-1
d_call: .
clone_size: .
v_call: TRBV14
cdr3_aa: CASSLGTPQFF
cdr3_nt: TGTGCCAGCAGCCTCGGGACACCTCAGTTCTTC

j_call: TRBJ2-5
d_call: TRBD2
clone_size: .
v_call: TRBV6-6
cdr3_aa: CASSSTAGVQYF
cdr3_nt: TGTGCCAGCAGTTCGACAGCGGGGGTACAGTACTTC

j_call: TRBJ2-3
d_call: .
clone_size: .
v_call: TRBV19
cdr3_aa: CASSSGQGQGDTQYF
cdr3_nt: TGTGCCAGTAGTAGCGGACAAGGGCAAGGAGATACGCAGTATTTT

j_call: TRBJ1-1
d_call: TRBD1
clone_size: few
v_call: TRBV4-1
cdr3_aa: CASSQTSPGGWLATEAFF
cdr3_nt: TGCGCCAGCAGCCAAACAAGTCCAGGGGGCTGGTTGGCGACTGAAGCTTTCTTT

j_call: TRBJ1-4
d_call: .
clone_size: .
v_call: TRBV5-1
cdr3_aa: CASSSTVGFEKLFF
cdr3_nt: TGCGCCAGCAGCTCGACAGTTGGGTTTGAAAAACTGTTTTTT

j_call: TRBJ2-5
d_call: .
clone_size: .
v_call: TRBV6-1
cdr3_aa: CASSDTDWAGQTQYF
cdr3_nt: TGTGCCAGCAGTGATACCGACTGGGCGGGGCAGACCCAGTACTTC

j_call: TRBJ1-3
d_call: TRBD1
clone_size: .
v_call: TRBV18
cdr3_aa: CASSPNRGRSGNTIYF
cdr3_nt: TGTGCCAGCTCACCAAACAGGGGGCGATCTGGAAACACCATATATTTT

j_call: TRBJ2-1
d_call: TRBD2
clone_size: .
v_call: TRBV18
cdr3_aa: CASSPAGGAIYNEQFF
cdr3_nt: TGTGCCAGCTCACCAGCGGGGGGGGCGATCTACAATGAGCAGTTCTTC

j_call: TRBJ1-6
d_call: TRBD1
clone_size: once
v_call: TRBV5-8
cdr3_aa: CASSNGQVANSPLHF
cdr3_nt: TGTGCCAGCAGCAACGGACAGGTCGCTAATTCACCCCTCCACTTT

j_call: TRBJ1-1
d_call: .
clone_size: .
v_call: TRBV7-2
cdr3_aa: CAGQGGRWNTEAFF
cdr3_nt: TGTGCCGGCCAGGGAGGCCGGTGGAACACTGAAGCTTTCTTT

j_call: TRBJ1-1
d_call: .
clone_size: .
v_call: TRBV6-5
cdr3_aa: CASTHETGSHTEAFF
cdr3_nt: TGTGCCAGCACTCACGAGACAGGATCGCACACTGAAGCTTTCTTT

j_call: TRBJ1-5
d_call: TRBD1
clone_size: .
v_call: TRBV27
cdr3_aa: CASSFGTGAGQPQHF
cdr3_nt: TGTGCCAGCAGTTTCGGGACAGGGGCCGGGCAGCCCCAGCATTTT

j_call: TRBJ1-1
d_call: TRBD1
clone_size: .
v_call: TRBV6-5
cdr3_aa: CASSYYGQGGTEAFF
cdr3_nt: TGTGCCAGCAGTTACTACGGACAGGGAGGCACTGAAGCTTTCTTT

j_call: TRBJ1-1
d_call: TRBD1
clone_size: .
v_call: TRBV6-6
cdr3_aa: CASSYGGTGNTEAFF
cdr3_nt: TGTGCCAGCAGTTACGGCGGGACAGGGAACACTGAAGCTTTCTTT

j_call: TRBJ1-6
d_call: TRBD1
clone_size: .
v_call: TRBV9
cdr3_aa: CASSVSGGSYNSPLHF
cdr3_nt: TGTGCCAGCAGCGTCTCAGGGGGTTCCTATAATTCACCCCTCCACTTT

j_call: TRBJ2-7
d_call: .
clone_size: .
v_call: TRBV9
cdr3_aa: CASSVAAGSLYEQYF
cdr3_nt: TGTGCCAGCAGCGTAGCAGCCGGGTCACTCTACGAGCAGTACTTC

j_call: TRBJ2-7
d_call: .
clone_size: .
v_call: TRBV7-9
cdr3_aa: CASSQSDRIYGWQYF
cdr3_nt: TGTGCCAGCAGCCAATCGGACAGAATTTACGGGTGGCAGTACTTC

j_call: TRBJ2-7
d_call: .
clone_size: once
v_call: TRBV19
cdr3_aa: CASSREISYEQYF
cdr3_nt: TGTGCCAGTAGTAGGGAGATCTCCTACGAGCAGTACTTC

j_call: TRBJ1-2
d_call: .
clone_size: .
v_call: TRBV18
cdr3_aa: CASSPGGNYGYTF
cdr3_nt: TGTGCCAGCTCACCGGGGGGGAACTATGGCTACACCTTC

j_call: TRBJ2-7
d_call: .
clone_size: .
v_call: TRBV5-1
cdr3_aa: CATAKGVSSYEQYF
cdr3_nt: TGCGCCACCGCGAAGGGGGTGAGCTCCTACGAGCAGTACTTC

j_call: TRBJ2-7
d_call: TRBD1
clone_size: .
v_call: TRBV5-1
cdr3_aa: CASSLMGQGLSYEQYF
cdr3_nt: TGCGCCAGCAGCTTAATGGGACAGGGGCTCTCCTACGAGCAGTACTTC

j_call: TRBJ2-7
d_call: .
clone_size: .
v_call: TRBV7-9
cdr3_aa: CASSLGAESYEQYF
cdr3_nt: TGTGCCAGCAGCTTAGGGGCAGAATCCTACGAGCAGTACTTC

j_call: TRBJ2-5
d_call: TRBD1
clone_size: few
v_call: TRBV19
cdr3_aa: CASSTTGGYETQYF
cdr3_nt: TGTGCCAGTAGTACCACAGGGGGCTATGAGACCCAGTACTTC

j_call: TRBJ2-1
d_call: .
clone_size: .
v_call: TRBV25-1
cdr3_aa: CASSKGVGSYNEQFF
cdr3_nt: TGTGCCAGCAGTAAAGGGGTAGGGTCCTACAATGAGCAGTTCTTC

j_call: TRBJ2-3
d_call: .
clone_size: .
v_call: TRBV4-1
cdr3_aa: CASSQVGRGGQRTQYF
cdr3_nt: TGCGCCAGCAGCCAAGTCGGCCGGGGGGGACAGAGAACGCAGTATTTT

j_call: TRBJ2-1
d_call: TRBD2
clone_size: .
v_call: TRBV6-5
cdr3_aa: CASRVAGGFYNEQFF
cdr3_nt: TGTGCCAGCAGAGTAGCGGGGGGGTTCTACAATGAGCAGTTCTTC

j_call: TRBJ2-3
d_call: TRBD2
clone_size: few
v_call: TRBV6-5
cdr3_aa: CASSYGGGASDTQYF
cdr3_nt: TGTGCCAGCAGTTACGGCGGGGGGGCCTCAGATACGCAGTATTTT

j_call: TRBJ1-1
d_call: .
clone_size: .
v_call: TRBV18
cdr3_aa: CASSPRESLMNTEAFF
cdr3_nt: TGTGCCAGCTCACCCCGAGAATCTCTCATGAACACTGAAGCTTTCTTT

j_call: TRBJ2-1
d_call: .
clone_size: .
v_call: TRBV6-5
cdr3_aa: CAAGSLAGGPNEQFF
cdr3_nt: TGTGCCGCCGGATCCCTAGCCGGGGGGCCCAATGAGCAGTTCTTC

j_call: TRBJ2-1
d_call: TRBD2
clone_size: .
v_call: TRBV5-1
cdr3_aa: CASSLVGGSYNEQFF
cdr3_nt: TGCGCCAGCAGCTTGGTGGGGGGGTCCTACAATGAGCAGTTCTTC

j_call: TRBJ2-3
d_call: .
clone_size: .
v_call: TRBV19
cdr3_aa: CASRDLRGADTQYF
cdr3_nt: TGTGCCAGTAGGGACCTCAGGGGTGCAGATACGCAGTATTTT

j_call: TRBJ2-5
d_call: .
clone_size: once
v_call: TRBV5-1
cdr3_aa: CASSLRGGEYETQYF
cdr3_nt: TGCGCCAGCAGCTTACGAGGGGGGGAGTATGAGACCCAGTACTTC

j_call: TRBJ1-4
d_call: TRBD1
clone_size: once
v_call: TRBV27
cdr3_aa: CASGTRGRIQNEKLFF
cdr3_nt: TGTGCCAGCGGGACAAGGGGGCGGATTCAGAATGAAAAACTGTTTTTT

j_call: TRBJ1-5
d_call: .
clone_size: .
v_call: TRBV19
cdr3_aa: CASSIGTRGNQPQHF
cdr3_nt: TGTGCCAGTAGTATAGGGACCAGGGGCAATCAGCCCCAGCATTTT